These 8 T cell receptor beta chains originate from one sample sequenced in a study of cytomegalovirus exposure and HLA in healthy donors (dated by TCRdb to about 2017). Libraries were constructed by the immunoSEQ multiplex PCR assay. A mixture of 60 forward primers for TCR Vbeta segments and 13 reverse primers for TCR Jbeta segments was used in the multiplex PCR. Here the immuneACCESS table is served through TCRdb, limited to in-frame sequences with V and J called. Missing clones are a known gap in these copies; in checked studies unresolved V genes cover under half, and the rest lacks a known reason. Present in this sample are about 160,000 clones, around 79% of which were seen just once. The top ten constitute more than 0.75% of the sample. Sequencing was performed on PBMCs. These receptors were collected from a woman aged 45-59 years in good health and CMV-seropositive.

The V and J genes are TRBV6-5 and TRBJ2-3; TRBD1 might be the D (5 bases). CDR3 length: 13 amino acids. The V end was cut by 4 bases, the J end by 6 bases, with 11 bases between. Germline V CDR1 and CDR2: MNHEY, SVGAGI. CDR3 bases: TGTGCCAGCAGTTCCAGGGATCGGGATACGCAGTATTTT. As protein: CASSSRDRDTQYF.

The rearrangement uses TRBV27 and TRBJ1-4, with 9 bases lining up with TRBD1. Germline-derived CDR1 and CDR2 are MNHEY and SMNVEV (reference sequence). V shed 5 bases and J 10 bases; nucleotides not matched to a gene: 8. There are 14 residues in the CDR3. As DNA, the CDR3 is TGTGCCAGCAGTCAAACAGGGGGCGGCCGAAAACTGTTTTTT. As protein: CASSQTGGGRKLFF.

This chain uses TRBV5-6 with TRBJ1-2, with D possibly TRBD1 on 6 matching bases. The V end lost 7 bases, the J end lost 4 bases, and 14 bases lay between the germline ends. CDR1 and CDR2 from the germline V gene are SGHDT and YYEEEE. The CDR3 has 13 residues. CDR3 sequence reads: CASRRTEPYGYTF. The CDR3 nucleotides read TGTGCCAGCCGAAGGACAGAGCCCTATGGCTACACCTTC. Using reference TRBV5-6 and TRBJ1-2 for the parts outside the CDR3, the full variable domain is DAGVTQSPTHLIKTRGQQVTLRCSPKSGHDTVSWYQQALGQGPQFIFQYYEEEERQRGNFPDRFSGHQFPNYSSELNVNALLLGDSALYLCASRRTEPYGYTFGSGTRLTVV.

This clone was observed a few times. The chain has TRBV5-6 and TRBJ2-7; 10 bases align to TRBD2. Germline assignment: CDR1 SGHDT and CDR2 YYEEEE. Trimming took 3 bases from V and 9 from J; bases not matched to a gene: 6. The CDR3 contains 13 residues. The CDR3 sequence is CASSSRLAGRQYF. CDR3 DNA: TGTGCCAGCAGCTCTAGACTAGCGGGTAGGCAGTACTTC.

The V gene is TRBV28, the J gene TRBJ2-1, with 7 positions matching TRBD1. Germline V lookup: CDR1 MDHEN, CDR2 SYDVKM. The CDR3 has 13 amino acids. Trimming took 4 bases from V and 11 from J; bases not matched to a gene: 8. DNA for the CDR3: TGTGCCAGCAGTTCAAGAGGGGGCTTTAAGCAGTTCTTC. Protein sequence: CASSSRGGFKQFF.

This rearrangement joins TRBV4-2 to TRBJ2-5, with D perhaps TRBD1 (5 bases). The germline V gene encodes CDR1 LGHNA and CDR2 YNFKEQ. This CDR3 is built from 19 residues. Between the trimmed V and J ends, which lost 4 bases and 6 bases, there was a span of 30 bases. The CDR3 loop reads CASSPNGPRQSDFKKTQYF. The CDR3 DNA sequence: TGTGCCAGCAGCCCAAACGGTCCTAGACAGTCCGATTTTAAGAAGACCCAGTACTTC.

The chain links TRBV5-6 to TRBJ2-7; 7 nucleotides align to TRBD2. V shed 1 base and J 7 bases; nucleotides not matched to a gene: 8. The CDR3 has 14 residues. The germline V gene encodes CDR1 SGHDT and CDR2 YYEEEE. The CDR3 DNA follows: TGTGCCAGCAGCTTGAGGGAGGGGTTTCGGGAGCAGTACTTC. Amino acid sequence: CASSLREGFREQYF. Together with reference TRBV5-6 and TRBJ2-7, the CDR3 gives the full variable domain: DAGVTQSPTHLIKTRGQQVTLRCSPKSGHDTVSWYQQALGQGPQFIFQYYEEEERQRGNFPDRFSGHQFPNYSSELNVNALLLGDSALYLCASSLREGFREQYFGPGTRLTVT.

CDR3: CASSPRNRGGTDTQYF. The CDR3 nucleotides are TGTGCCAGCAGTCCACGTAACAGGGGCGGTACAGATACGCAGTATTTT. The chain carries TRBV5-6 and TRBJ2-3; the match to TRBD1 covers 7 bases. The CDR3 runs to 16 residues. With 5 bases clipped from V and 3 bases from J, the junction kept 12 bases outside the gene matches. Germline CDR1 is SGHDT and CDR2 is YYEEEE.